This TCR beta chain appears in the sequencing data of a study of T cell responses to AZD1222 COVID-19 vaccine. For the study at large: Analysis merged second doses at about 4 or about 12 weeks. Overall study results and limits: Nearly half of spike-specific TCRs reportedly target unmutated variant regions. The donor cohort was predominantly white British with a female majority, and clonal diversity may have been underestimated.

On this clone itself: Its matching antigen is unknown.

The CDR3 runs 15 residues. CDR1 is SGDLS and CDR2 is YYNGEE in the germline V gene. V was trimmed by 0 bases and J by 4 bases, leaving 10 bases between them. The protocol was immunoSEQ multiplex PCR, while the TCRdb copy is restricted to in-frame clones and leaves out a portion. Found here are approximately 260,000 clones, more than 85% of them singletons; the top ten hold about 0.5%. The sample in question was peripheral blood, obtained on day 0 of AZD1222 vaccination. The V call is TRBV9, the J call TRBJ1-4; no clear D. This clonotype was obtained from an adult in good health. CDR3 DNA sequence: TGTGCCAGCAGCGTAGGAGCCCGGGATAATGAAAAACTGTTTTTT. Translation gives CASSVGARDNEKLFF.